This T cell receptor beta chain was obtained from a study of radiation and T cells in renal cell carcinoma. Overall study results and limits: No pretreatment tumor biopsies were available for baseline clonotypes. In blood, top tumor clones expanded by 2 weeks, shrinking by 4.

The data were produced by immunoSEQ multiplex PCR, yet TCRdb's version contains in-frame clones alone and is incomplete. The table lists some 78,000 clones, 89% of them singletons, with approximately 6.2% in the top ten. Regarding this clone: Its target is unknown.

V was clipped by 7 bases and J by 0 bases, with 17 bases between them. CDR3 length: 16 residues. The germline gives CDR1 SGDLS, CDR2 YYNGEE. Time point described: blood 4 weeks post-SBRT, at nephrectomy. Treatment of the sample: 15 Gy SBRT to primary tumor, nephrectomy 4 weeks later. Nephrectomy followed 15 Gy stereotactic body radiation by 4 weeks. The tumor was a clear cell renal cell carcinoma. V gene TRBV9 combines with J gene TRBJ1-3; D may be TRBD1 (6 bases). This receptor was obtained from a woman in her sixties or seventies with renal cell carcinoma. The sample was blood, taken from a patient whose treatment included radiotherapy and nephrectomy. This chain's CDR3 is CASGRVGGNSGNTIYF. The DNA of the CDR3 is TGTGCCAGCGGCCGGGTAGGGGGGAACTCTGGAAACACCATATATTTT.